Below are 18 T cell receptor beta chains sequenced from a single sample in a study of low-dose radiotherapy and immunotherapy resistance in tumors. Time point given: after trial treatment. Treatment defined: LDRT plus nivolumab, ipilimumab, low-dose cyclophosphamide and aspirin (RACIN trial). Alpha- and beta-chain coverage of first-strand cDNA came from TRAV- and TRBV-specific primers. With a V-primer adapter and a constant-region primer, TCRs were amplified for about 20 PCR cycles. TCRdb reprocessed the reads with MiXCR, giving one entry per CDR3 protein. This table has under 70,000 distinct CDR3 sequences, approximately 22% appearing once. The material sequenced was PBMCs, taken after low-dose radiotherapy plus immunotherapy. Every receptor here comes from a male donor with prostate cancer.

The chain has TRBV11-2 and TRBJ2-3, with TRBD2 identical over 11 bases. The CDR3 sequence is 13 residues long. The V and J ends lost 8 bases and 6 bases, in that order; junction bases with no gene match: 4. Germline lookup yields CDR1 SGHAT and CDR2 FQNNGV. CDR3 region: CASGLAGADTQYF. Written as DNA, the CDR3 is TGTGCCAGCGGACTAGCGGGTGCGGATACGCAGTATTTT.

Ten or more counts support this clonotype. J is TRBJ2-7 and V is TRBV5-1; D gene ambiguous. Germline CDR1 is SGHRS and CDR2 is YFSETQ. This CDR3 contains 12 residues. Trimming took off 0 bases at V and 5 bases at J, with 6 bases between the two ends. The CDR3 bases are TGCGCCAGCAGCTTGGTACGAAACGAGCAGTACTTC. It yields the protein CASSLVRNEQYF.

This clonotype was observed at least ten times. CDR3 nucleotide sequence: TGTGCCACCGAGGACGGAACCTCCTATGGCTACACCTTC. It is translated as CATEDGTSYGYTF. This sequence joins TRBV24-1 and TRBJ1-2; D unresolved. Deletions cut 9 bases from V and 4 bases from J, with 14 bases between. CDR3 length equals 13 residues. Germline V lookup: CDR1 KGHDR, CDR2 SFDVKD.

In its sample, this clonotype was seen many times. The chain employs TRBV28 and TRBJ2-5; tentative D call: TRBD1 (5 bases). The CDR3 runs to 13 residues. Germline values: CDR1 MDHEN, CDR2 SYDVKM. V lost 3 bases to trimming and J lost 6 bases, with 11 bases between them. CDR3: CASSFFRAQTQYF. In DNA form, the CDR3 reads TGTGCCAGCAGTTTCTTCAGGGCCCAGACCCAGTACTTC.

This clonotype was recorded a few times. The chain uses TRBV18 and TRBJ2-2; 7 bases map to TRBD1. Trimming at V came to 3 bases and at J to 6 bases, leaving 10 bases not matched to a gene. The CDR3 contains 16 residues. CDR1 is KGHSH, CDR2 LQKENI, per germline. The CDR3 region has the DNA TGTGCCAGCTCACCCTTCAACAGGGGAAGATCCGGGGAGCTGTTTTTT. It is translated as CASSPFNRGRSGELFF.

This clonotype was counted at least ten times. V and J are TRBV5-1 and TRBJ1-6, with unresolved D. The CDR3 is made up of 14 amino acids. Germline CDR1 and CDR2: SGHRS and YFSETQ. V was trimmed by 6 bases and J by 7 bases, leaving 14 bases between them. The CDR3 nucleotides are TGCGCCAGCACTTCTCCGGGAATGAATTCACCCCTCCACTTT. Residues: CASTSPGMNSPLHF.

V and J are TRBV4-1 and TRBJ2-2, with D possibly matching TRBD2 (5 bases). Germline values: CDR1 MGHRA, CDR2 YSYEKL. The CDR3 loop spans 14 amino acids. Trimming removed 0 bases at V and 4 bases at J, with 6 bases between. CDR3 coding DNA: TGCGCCAGCAGCCAAGATAGCGCCACCGGGGAGCTGTTTTTT. Amino acid sequence: CASSQDSATGELFF.

This clonotype appeared many times. The chain joins TRBV28 to TRBJ2-1; 16 positions match TRBD2. The CDR3 is 17 amino acids. Germline V CDR1 and CDR2: MDHEN, SYDVKM. V was pared by 6 bases and J by 7 bases, with 9 bases of the junction left unmatched. CDR3 sequence (DNA): TGTGCCAGCAGATCCCCGGGACTAGCGGGAGGGGGGAATGAGCAGTTCTTC. It codes for CASRSPGLAGGGNEQFF.

A word on this clonotype: Since a much larger clone is just one base distant, this may be a read error. The chain uses TRBV6-2 or TRBV6-3 and TRBJ2-3, with TRBD2 matching over 11 bases. The CDR3 extends over 17 amino acids. Germline-derived CDR1 and CDR2 are MNHEY and SVGEGT. V was pared by 4 bases and J by 2 bases, with 8 bases of the junction left unmatched. CDR3 sequence reads: CASSSTGTSGNTDTQYF. CDR3 nucleotide sequence: TGTGCCAGCAGTTCAACCGGGACTAGCGGTAACACAGATACGCAGTATTTT.

This clonotype was seen ten or more times. The CDR3 region has the DNA TGTGCCAGCAGCCCCCGACAGGCGCTCGGGGATGGCTACACCTTC. Residues: CASSPRQALGDGYTF. The V and J genes are TRBV7-2 and TRBJ1-2; a possible D gene is TRBD1 (6 bases). Deletions cut 5 bases from V and 6 bases from J, with 19 bases between. The CDR3 totals 15 residues. Germline loops: CDR1 SGHTA, CDR2 FQGNSA.

The table lists this clonotype with a count of one. The J gene is TRBJ2-1, the V gene TRBV5-4; weak D call: TRBD2 (5 bases). Germline V gene lookup returns CDR1 SGHNT and CDR2 YYREEE (reference sequence). V lost 4 bases to trimming and J lost 4 bases, with 12 bases between them. The CDR3 covers 14 residues. CDR3: CASSLNEGYNEQFF. The CDR3 bases are TGTGCCAGCAGCCTGAATGAGGGATACAATGAGCAGTTCTTC.

This clonotype was counted at least ten times. The chain recombines TRBV19 with TRBJ1-2, with TRBD1 matching 7 bases. CDR1 and CDR2 (germline): LNHDA, SQIVND (reference sequence). The V gene end was trimmed by 7 bases and the J gene end by 7 bases; junction bases not matched to a gene: 9. The CDR3 runs 13 residues. Written as DNA, the CDR3 is TGTGCCAGTAACCTCGACAGGGTTGGTGGCTACACCTTC. This gives the protein CASNLDRVGGYTF.

This clonotype was detected many times. The chain couples TRBV6-1 to TRBJ1-4; D not resolved. The CDR3 is made up of 16 amino acids. Germline V gene data show CDR1 as MNHNS and CDR2 as SASEGT. Trimming stripped 6 bases from V and 4 bases from J, with 18 bases between. CDR3 in DNA: TGTGCCAGCAGCCCCCTCGGACGGCAACTTAATGAAAAACTGTTTTTT. This translates into CASSPLGRQLNEKLFF.

In its sample, this clonotype was seen many times. This chain links TRBV29-1 with TRBJ1-1, with a possible D match to TRBD1 (6 bases). V lost 8 bases to trimming and J lost 3 bases, with 16 bases between them. This CDR3 spans 13 amino acids. The V gene's germline CDR1 is SQVTM and CDR2 ANQGSEA. The CDR3 region is CSTDLHRDTEAFF. The CDR3 DNA is TGCAGCACGGACCTCCACAGGGACACTGAAGCTTTCTTT. The full variable domain, with the rest looked up from reference TRBV29-1 and TRBJ1-1, is SAVISQKPSRDICQRGTSLTIQCQVDSQVTMMFWYRQQPGQSLTLIATANQGSEATYESGFVIDKFPISRPNLTFSTLTVSNMSPEDSSIYLCSTDLHRDTEAFFGQGTRLTVV.

This clonotype was found many times. The CDR3 DNA reads as TGCAGTGCTACCCCCTCGGACGGCCTTAGCAATCAGCCCCAGCATTTT. Translated: CSATPSDGLSNQPQHF. The gene calls are TRBV20-1 and TRBJ1-5; D not certain. The germline CDR1 and CDR2 sequences are DFQATT and SNEGSKA (reference sequence). Trimming cost V 4 bases and J 0 bases, with 16 bases left between them. The CDR3 contains 16 residues.

By sample fraction, this clonotype is medium-sized (0.01 to 0.1%). The chain combines TRBV5-6 with TRBJ2-1; the D call may be TRBD1 or TRBD2 (6 bases each). Germline loops: CDR1 SGHDT, CDR2 YYEEEE. Trimming cost V 0 bases and J 2 bases, with 15 bases left between them. The CDR3 has 17 amino acids. CDR3 in amino acids: CASSLAGGGPPYNEQFF. The CDR3 DNA reads as TGTGCCAGCAGCTTGGCTGGTGGGGGGCCACCCTACAATGAGCAGTTCTTC.

This chain uses TRBV27 with TRBJ2-7, with D perhaps matching TRBD1 (5 bases). The V end lost 3 bases, the J end lost 4 bases, and 10 bases lay between the germline ends. The CDR3 runs to 13 residues. Germline V lookup: CDR1 MNHEY, CDR2 SMNVEV (reference sequence). The CDR3 is CASSFARAYEQYF. The CDR3 nucleotides are TGTGCCAGCAGTTTCGCCAGGGCTTACGAGCAGTACTTC.

V and J are TRBV11-2 and TRBJ2-7; D may be TRBD2 (6 bases). The CDR3 runs to 13 residues. Germline V gene sequence: CDR1 SGHAT, CDR2 FQNNGV. The germline V and J ends were trimmed by 5 bases and 6 bases, with 14 bases remaining between them. The CDR3 is CASSPHEAGEQYF. CDR3 coding DNA: TGTGCCAGCAGCCCCCATGAAGCGGGCGAGCAGTACTTC.